The next 5 T cell receptor beta chains were all read from a single sample in a study of blood T cells in healthy people across ages. It was with a sample-barcoded 5' primer and a J-beta primer mix that a second PCR of roughly 7 to 12 cycles was run. TCRdb fed the 5' RACE reads into MiXCR, producing one record per CDR3 protein. The data hold over a million distinct CDR3 sequences, with 45% observed a single time. Sequencing was done on a sample of blood. These receptors came from a woman aged 60 to 75 in good health.

This clonotype was seen a handful of times. The chain has TRBV9 and TRBJ2-3; 7 nucleotides match TRBD2. The CDR3 is 15 residues long. Losses at the gene ends were 0 bases for V and 3 bases for J; bases not matched to a gene: 4. CDR1 SGDLS and CDR2 YYNGEE come from the germline V gene. CDR3 in DNA: TGTGCCAGCAGCGTAGGACTAGCCGAGACAGATACGCAGTATTTT. Translation: CASSVGLAETDTQYF.

This clonotype has only one observation. The V call is TRBV10-2, the J call TRBJ1-2; 7 positions match TRBD1. This CDR3 has 12 residues. Germline V CDR1 and CDR2: WSHSY, SAAADI. Trimming removed 6 bases from V and 8 bases from J; junction bases left unmatched: 6. Here the CDR3 DNA reads TGCGCCAGCAGAGAGACAGGGAGGGGCTACACCTTC. Its protein product is CASRETGRGYTF.

This clonotype was counted between two and nine times. The chain carries TRBV6-5 and TRBJ2-3, with 12 bases that match TRBD2. Germline V gene lookup returns CDR1 MNHEY and CDR2 SVGAGI. This CDR3 is 15 amino acids long. Trimming at V came to 5 bases and at J to 6 bases, leaving 6 bases not matched to a gene. CDR3 sequence: CASSRTSGAQDTQYF. The DNA of the CDR3 is TGTGCCAGCAGTCGGACTAGCGGGGCACAGGATACGCAGTATTTT.

This clonotype was recorded a few times. An end of the junction differs from the germline gene, which may be a read error. J is TRBJ2-3 and V is TRBV7-2; TRBD2 agrees at 11 bases. The CDR3 extends over 17 amino acids. Germline V gene sequence: CDR1 SGHTA, CDR2 FQGNSA. In DNA, the CDR3 is TGTGCCAGCACCTTATCGATAGCGGGAGGGTTCACAGATACGCAGTATTTT. Translation: CASTLSIAGGFTDTQYF.

This clonotype was observed a few times. The chain couples TRBV7-8 to TRBJ1-2; no firm D call. The CDR3 sequence is 13 residues long. CDR1 SGHVS and CDR2 FQNEAQ come from the germline V gene. V lost 6 bases, J lost 5 bases, and 13 bases lay in between. As DNA, the CDR3 is TGTGCCAGCAGTTTGGCGACGGAGTATGGCTACACCTTC. Its protein product is CASSLATEYGYTF. The full variable domain, its missing parts supplied by reference TRBV7-8 and TRBJ1-2, is GAGVSQSPRYKVAKRGQDVALRCDPISGHVSLFWYQQALGQGPEFLTYFQNEAQLDKSGLPSDRFFAERPEGSVSTLKIQRTQQEDSAVYLCASSLATEYGYTFGSGTRLTVV.